Detailed here is one T cell receptor beta chain. Its specificity is unknown. This specimen belongs to a study of OX40 agonist ivuxolimab in advanced cancers. General study findings and limits: There were also nonresponders showing low normalized T-cell clonal expansion.

CDR3 length: 12 residues. Germline CDR1 and CDR2: MNHEY and SMNVEV (reference sequence). Trimming pared 4 bases from V and 9 bases from J, leaving 7 bases between. The repertoire was sequenced with immunoSEQ multiplex PCR; TCRdb's copy has only in-frame clones and lacks some. The table includes 70,000 to 85,000 clones, roughly 82% detected once. With baseline, cycle 4 day 1, and cycle 7 day 1 as timepoints, blood was sampled. The V gene is TRBV27, the J gene TRBJ1-6; D is unresolved. The material was CD4+ or CD8+ T cells sorted from blood, obtained in a trial of the OX40 agonist ivuxolimab. This sequence originates from an adult with an advanced solid tumor such as melanoma, head and neck, liver or kidney cancer. CDR3 bases: TGTGCCAGCAGTTATGAAGGTTCACCCCTCCACTTT. Residues: CASSYEGSPLHF.